This T cell receptor beta chain was recorded in a study of CD8+ T cells in alopecia areata. On the study more broadly: Treatment of the treated patients consisted of oral tofacitinib, 5 to 10 mg twice daily. People stayed on tofacitinib for 6 to 18 months, then stopped the drug for 6 months.

CDR1 and CDR2 (germline): LNHDA, SQIVND (reference sequence). The CDR3 covers 14 residues. Deletions cut 7 bases from V and 6 bases from J, with 15 bases between. General study points: Across lesional scalp, and particularly alopecia totalis/universalis, clonality surpassed that of normal scalp.

This clone has a count of ten or more. The target antigen is unknown. Sequencing used cDNA as its template, made by extracting RNA and reverse transcribing it. Some clones are missing from TCRdb's copy, which holds only in-frame ones; the method was immunoSEQ multiplex PCR. The data contain 130,000 to 150,000 clones, approximately 49% of them singletons. The starting material was CD4+ T cells sorted from blood, obtained at week 0. This chain joins TRBV19 and TRBJ1-4; D is possibly TRBD1 (5 bases). This receptor was taken from a human donor with alopecia areata. The CDR3 region has the DNA TGTGCCAGTACCCTCGGGGGGAGAGATGAAAAACTGTTTTTT. Residues: CASTLGGRDEKLFF. Full variable domain (missing parts from reference TRBV19 and TRBJ1-4): DGGITQSPKYLFRKEGQNVTLSCEQNLNHDAMYWYRQDPGQGLRLIYYSQIVNDFQKGDIAEGYSVSREKKESFPLTVTSAQKNPTAFYLCASTLGGRDEKLFFGSGTQLSVL.